Shown below are 29 T cell receptor beta chains from a single sample sequenced in a study of vaccination and CD4 T cells after COVID-19. No antigen has been assigned to these receptors. Cultured CD4+ T cells had their DNA profiled by the Oncomine TCR Beta short-read assay. Each CDR3 protein is one row after TCRdb ran MiXCR on the PCR reads. The sample has about 14,000 distinct CDR3 sequences, around 55% seen once. Specified treatment: 10-day PBMC culture with coronavirus spike peptide pools or control peptides (ViraFEST assay). Input material: CD4+ T cells from blood, cultured in vitro. Receptor source: a human donor who had recovered from COVID-19.

The chain uses TRBV20-1 and TRBJ2-1; TRBD1 is a possible D gene (5 bases). The CDR3 consists of 13 residues. Trimming took 2 bases from V and 8 from J, leaving 13 bases between them. Looked up from germline, CDR1 is DFQATT and CDR2 is SNEGSKA (reference sequence). CDR3 in amino acids: CSARQGIRDEQFF. The CDR3 bases are TGCAGTGCTAGACAGGGTATCAGGGATGAGCAGTTCTTC.

This chain joins TRBV5-8 and TRBJ2-1; 9 bases are shared with TRBD2. CDR3 size: 15 residues. Germline lookup yields CDR1 SGHTS and CDR2 YDEGEE. V lost 4 bases and J lost 0; bases outside the gene matches: 2. The CDR3 nucleotides are TGTGCCAGCAGCGTTAGCGGGAGCTCCTACAATGAGCAGTTCTTC. Translated: CASSVSGSSYNEQFF.

The rearrangement links TRBV12-3 or TRBV12-4 to TRBJ1-2; D remains ambiguous. The V end was cut by 8 bases, the J end by 5 bases, with 15 bases between. This CDR3 contains 13 residues. The CDR3: CASGNGREYGYTF. CDR3 nucleotides: TGTGCCAGCGGAAACGGGCGAGAGTATGGCTACACCTTC.

The rearrangement uses TRBV28 and TRBJ2-2; TRBD1 matches 8 bases. The CDR3 extends over 15 amino acids. The ends lost 7 bases at V and 4 bases at J; junction bases unmatched: 8. Germline CDR1 and CDR2: MDHEN and SYDVKM. This chain's CDR3 is CASNAWTGFTGELFF. CDR3 in DNA: TGTGCCAGCAACGCGTGGACAGGGTTCACCGGGGAGCTGTTTTTT.

This clonotype turned up a few times. This chain uses TRBV20-1 with TRBJ2-3, with 9 bases fitting TRBD2. V lost 2 bases, J lost 4 bases, and 4 bases stayed unmatched. The germline V gene encodes CDR1 DFQATT and CDR2 SNEGSKA (reference sequence). The CDR3 is 14 amino acids. CDR3 sequence: CSARSQREADTQYF. The CDR3 DNA sequence: TGCAGTGCTAGATCCCAGCGGGAGGCAGATACGCAGTATTTT.

The chain combines TRBV4-1 with TRBJ2-1, with 7 bases fitting TRBD2. CDR1 and CDR2 from the germline V gene are MGHRA and YSYEKL. The ends lost 3 bases at V and 3 bases at J; junction bases unmatched: 8. The CDR3 has 16 residues. CDR3 coding DNA: TGCGCCAGCAGCCAGGGCAGGGCTAGCGGCTACAATGAGCAGTTCTTC. As protein: CASSQGRASGYNEQFF.

The gene calls are TRBV15 and TRBJ2-3; TRBD1 agrees at 11 bases. CDR3 length: 16 amino acids. The V gene end was trimmed by 1 base and the J gene end by 1 base; junction bases not matched to a gene: 1. Germline V gene sequence: CDR1 LNHNV, CDR2 YYDKDF (reference sequence). For the CDR3, the DNA is TGTGCCACCAGCAGAGGGGACAGGGGGGGCACAGATACGCAGTATTTT. Its protein product is CATSRGDRGGTDTQYF.

The V and J genes are TRBV7-3 and TRBJ2-1; D may correspond to TRBD1 or TRBD2 (5 bases each). Trimming left V 4 bases short and J 6 bases short, with 16 bases between. The CDR3 totals 15 residues. Germline loops: CDR1 SGHTA, CDR2 FQGTGA. DNA for the CDR3: TGTGCCAGCAGCTCGGGACCAGAGGGAACCAATGAGCAGTTCTTC. Translating it yields CASSSGPEGTNEQFF.

The chain links TRBV2 to TRBJ2-2; TRBD1 is a possible D gene (6 bases). CDR1 is SNHLY and CDR2 is FYNNEI in the germline V gene. Deletions cut 3 bases from V and 8 bases from J, with 13 bases between. The CDR3 runs 14 residues. CDR3 DNA sequence: TGTGCCAGCAGTGAGCAGGGGCAAACTGGGGAGCTGTTTTTT. This sequence encodes CASSEQGQTGELFF. The full variable domain, its missing parts supplied by reference TRBV2 and TRBJ2-2, is EPEVTQTPSHQVTQMGQEVILRCVPISNHLYFYWYRQILGQKVEFLVSFYNNEISEKSEIFDDQFSVERPDGSNFTLKIRSTKLEDSAMYFCASSEQGQTGELFFGEGSRLTVL.

The V call is TRBV2, the J call TRBJ2-2, with D possibly being TRBD1 or TRBD2 (5 bases each). CDR1 SNHLY and CDR2 FYNNEI come from the germline V gene. Trimming stripped 7 bases from V and 5 bases from J, with 17 bases between. This CDR3 is built from 15 residues. The CDR3 DNA reads as TGTGCCAGCAAGAGGTTCGGGGCTGGGACCGGGGAGCTGTTTTTT. It yields the protein CASKRFGAGTGELFF.

The chain has TRBV19 and TRBJ2-3, with 7 bases aligning to TRBD2. Trimming took 9 bases from V and 2 from J; bases not matched to a gene: 8. Germline V gives CDR1 LNHDA, CDR2 SQIVND (reference sequence). This CDR3 has 14 residues. The CDR3: CASRRAGDTDTQYF. CDR3 sequence (DNA): TGTGCCAGCCGTCGCGCGGGGGACACAGATACGCAGTATTTT.

This rearrangement joins TRBV20-1 to TRBJ1-6; D might be TRBD1 (5 bases). This CDR3 has 16 residues. Germline CDR1 DFQATT, CDR2 SNEGSKA (reference sequence). V shed 0 bases and J shed 4 bases, with 13 bases lying between them. The chain's CDR3 is CSARDWGNNYNSPLHF. CDR3 DNA sequence: TGCAGTGCTAGAGATTGGGGGAACAATTATAATTCACCCCTCCACTTT.

The chain joins TRBV7-9 to TRBJ1-5; D perhaps matches TRBD1 (5 bases). Germline V gives CDR1 SEHNR, CDR2 FQNEAQ (reference sequence). This CDR3 is built from 14 residues. V shed 5 bases and J shed 5 bases, with 13 bases lying between them. CDR3: CASSGGQGDQPQHF. The CDR3 DNA reads TGTGCCAGCAGCGGAGGACAAGGGGATCAGCCCCAGCATTTT.

The chain recombines TRBV5-1 with TRBJ2-7; D is unresolved. Deletions cut 1 base from V and 1 base from J, with 6 bases between. The CDR3 consists of 13 residues. The V gene's germline CDR1 is SGHRS and CDR2 YFSETQ. The CDR3 is CASSLSRSYEQYF. CDR3 DNA: TGCGCCAGCAGCTTGTCTCGGTCCTACGAGCAGTACTTC.

The chain combines TRBV7-2 with TRBJ1-1, with D perhaps matching TRBD1 (5 bases). V lost 1 base and J lost 1, with 10 bases in between. The CDR3 extends over 15 amino acids. Per the germline V gene, CDR1 is SGHTA and CDR2 is FQGNSA. CDR3 sequence reads: CASSLGWGGNTEAFF. CDR3 DNA: TGTGCCAGCAGCTTAGGGTGGGGGGGGAACACTGAAGCTTTCTTT. The entire variable domain, with the rest obtained from reference TRBV7-2 and TRBJ1-1, is as follows: GAGVSQSPSNKVTEKGKDVELRCDPISGHTALYWYRQSLGQGLEFLIYFQGNSAPDKSGLPSDRFSAERTGGSVSTLTIQRTQQEDSAVYLCASSLGWGGNTEAFFGQGTRLTVV.

This clonotype was seen a handful of times. The J gene is TRBJ2-5, the V gene TRBV6-5, with 8 bases fitting TRBD1. CDR3 length equals 14 residues. Germline V CDR1 and CDR2: MNHEY, SVGAGI. With V trimmed by 0 bases and J by 3 bases, 0 bases remained unmatched. CDR3 amino acids: CASSYSTGEETQYF. Here the CDR3 DNA reads TGTGCCAGCAGTTACTCGACAGGGGAAGAGACCCAGTACTTC.

V gene TRBV20-1 combines with J gene TRBJ2-5; D not resolved. The CDR3 runs 12 residues. Trimming took 4 bases from V and 4 from J, leaving 10 bases between them. The germline V gene encodes CDR1 DFQATT and CDR2 SNEGSKA (reference sequence). The chain's CDR3 is CSAKHSGETQYF. The CDR3 DNA follows: TGCAGTGCTAAGCATTCCGGAGAGACCCAGTACTTC.

This clonotype was seen a few times. The V and J genes are TRBV4-2 and TRBJ2-7, with 10 bases fitting TRBD2. The CDR3 consists of 15 residues. V lost 1 base to trimming and J lost 0 bases; unmatched junction nucleotides: 0. The V gene's germline CDR1 is LGHNA and CDR2 YNFKEQ. This CDR3 reads CASSQGLAGSYEQYF. The CDR3 nucleotides are TGTGCCAGCAGCCAAGGACTAGCGGGCTCCTACGAGCAGTACTTC.

The rearrangement joins TRBV19 to TRBJ1-5; D remains ambiguous. This CDR3 contains 12 residues. Germline V gene lookup returns CDR1 LNHDA and CDR2 SQIVND (reference sequence). Trimming removed 6 bases at V and 7 bases at J, with 10 bases between. CDR3 sequence (DNA): TGTGCCAGTAGCCACCTCCAGCAGCCCCAGCATTTT. As protein: CASSHLQQPQHF.

The chain combines TRBV2 with TRBJ1-2, with D unresolved. Trimming took off 7 bases at V and 3 bases at J, with 15 bases between the two ends. The CDR3 is made up of 14 amino acids. Germline V CDR1 and CDR2: SNHLY, FYNNEI. The CDR3 region is CASTQRTVDYGYTF. As DNA, the CDR3 is TGTGCCAGCACCCAACGGACTGTGGACTATGGCTACACCTTC.

This chain connects TRBV20-1 to TRBJ2-6; 7 positions agree with TRBD1. V gave up 0 bases and J gave up 0 bases; unmatched junction bases: 8. From germline, CDR1 is DFQATT and CDR2 SNEGSKA (reference sequence). The CDR3 contains 18 residues. As DNA, the CDR3 is TGCAGTGCTAGAGATCTGGGGACAGAGAACTCTGGGGCCAACGTCCTGACTTTC. Its protein is CSARDLGTENSGANVLTF.

This clonotype was detected only a few times. The CDR3 nucleotides read TGTGCCAGCAGTGGTCAACGGTTCTACGGAAGCAATCAGCCCCAGCATTTT. It is translated as CASSGQRFYGSNQPQHF. V usage is TRBV6-1 and J usage is TRBJ1-5; D is unresolved. The CDR3 has 17 amino acids. The germline V gene has CDR1 MNHNS and CDR2 SASEGT. V dropped 4 bases and J dropped 1 base, with 17 bases sitting between them.

V is TRBV28 and J is TRBJ2-6, with D possibly TRBD2 on 5 matching bases. V lost 5 bases and J lost 3, with 8 bases in between. The CDR3 is 14 amino acids. In germline, CDR1 is MDHEN, CDR2 SYDVKM. The CDR3 DNA sequence: TGTGCCAGCAGTAGAGGAGGTGGGGCCAACGTCCTGACTTTC. Its protein product is CASSRGGGANVLTF.

The gene calls are TRBV7-9 and TRBJ2-7; TRBD2 matches 8 bases. This CDR3 has 15 amino acids. The ends lost 0 bases at V and 5 bases at J; junction bases unmatched: 6. Germline V lookup: CDR1 SEHNR, CDR2 FQNEAQ (reference sequence). CDR3 sequence (DNA): TGTGCCAGCAGCTTAGCAAGCGGGAGATTGAACGAGCAGTACTTC. Translating gives CASSLASGRLNEQYF.

In DNA form, the CDR3 reads TGTGCCAGCAGTCCAGGGTTCCGCGAGCAGTACTTC. It codes for CASSPGFREQYF. The genes are TRBV28 and TRBJ2-7; D is possibly TRBD1 (5 bases). The germline V gene has CDR1 MDHEN and CDR2 SYDVKM. V was pared by 5 bases and J by 6 bases, with 11 bases between. The CDR3 length is 12 residues.

The chain joins TRBV21-1 to TRBJ2-1; TRBD2 is the table's D call, not checked against the DNA. TRBV21-1 is an annotated pseudogene. The CDR3 has 14 amino acids. CDR3 DNA sequence: TGTGCCAGCAGCGGGACTACAACCTACAATGAGCAGTTCTTC. Protein product: CASSGTTTYNEQFF.

The chain links TRBV6-2 or TRBV6-3 to TRBJ2-1; 9 bases agree with TRBD2. The CDR3 extends over 14 amino acids. In germline, CDR1 is MNHEY, CDR2 SVGEGT. V lost 7 bases to trimming and J lost 9 bases; unmatched junction nucleotides: 10. CDR3 loop: CASTFSGRRGEQFF. Here the CDR3 DNA reads TGTGCCAGCACCTTTAGCGGGAGACGGGGTGAGCAGTTCTTC.

This chain connects TRBV20-1 to TRBJ1-6; a weak D match, TRBD1 (6 bases). Germline CDR1 DFQATT, CDR2 SNEGSKA (reference sequence). The length of the CDR3 is 14 residues. V lost 6 bases and J lost 9, with 18 bases in between. CDR3 in DNA: TGCAGTGCCAACTCGCGGACAGCTGGTTCACCCCTCCACTTT. Its protein is CSANSRTAGSPLHF.

In nucleotides, the CDR3 is TGTGCCAGCAGCTCTCCCCCCTCTCAAGAGACCCAGTACTTC. The encoded protein is CASSSPPSQETQYF. The chain uses TRBV12-3 or TRBV12-4 and TRBJ2-5, with unresolved D. With 6 bases removed from V and 2 bases from J, the gap between germline ends came to 13 bases. This CDR3 is built from 14 residues.